This T cell receptor beta chain was identified in a study of regulatory T cells in long-lasting Graves disease. This clonotype appeared a few times. Its antigen is not known. For TCR beta, libraries came from iRepertoire HTBI primers and Arm-PCR of CDR3 regions. A single record per CDR3 protein comes from TCRdb applying MiXCR to the multiplex PCR reads. The data hold about 360,000 distinct CDR3 sequences, with 15% to 20% observed a single time. This CDR3 contains 15 residues. Deletions cut 2 bases from V and 0 bases from J, with 8 bases between. Looked up from germline, CDR1 is LGHDT and CDR2 is YNNKEL (reference sequence). Study-level points and caveats: The sample size was small, and this may have reduced accuracy.

The time point denotes: newly diagnosed GD, antithyroid drugs for less than 3 months. PBMC RNA was the source of the TCR library. The same data also went into a second study, on T cells in Graves' hyperthyroidism and ophthalmopathy. That publication notes: Appearing also in blood were most of the thyroid clonotypes expanded above 0.001.

This chain connects TRBV3-1 to TRBJ1-3, with D tentatively TRBD1 (5 bases). This TCR came from a woman aged 18-29 years with Graves disease. The source material was peripheral blood mononuclear cells (PBMCs), sampled at new diagnosis, from a patient treated with antithyroid drugs. This CDR3 reads CASSQRTPSGNTIYF. Written as DNA, the CDR3 is TGTGCCAGCAGCCAAAGGACACCCTCTGGAAACACCATATATTTT.